Listed here is a single T cell receptor beta chain. The sample comes from a study of T cells after yellow fever vaccination. V was cut by 0 bases and J by 3 bases, with 14 bases left in between. The CDR3 has 16 residues. From germline, CDR1 is LGHNA and CDR2 YSLEER. MiXCR, applied by TCRdb to the 5' RACE reads, yields one record per CDR3 protein. The sample includes about 340,000 distinct CDR3 sequences, under 5% seen only once; the top ten take 20% to 30%. The receptor comes from a man aged 18 to 29 who received the YFV17D yellow fever vaccine. The genes are TRBV4-3 and TRBJ1-2, with no clear D. Sample: PBMCs, taken 5 days after the yellow fever booster vaccination. The CDR3 DNA reads as TGCGCCAGCAGCCAAGATCCAACCGCTTGGCACTATGGCTACACCTTC. It translates to CASSQDPTAWHYGYTF.